This TCR beta chain was retrieved from a study of CD8 T cells in Susac syndrome. The CDR3 has 16 amino acids. Deletions cut 5 bases from V and 0 bases from J, with 14 bases between. Germline V gene data show CDR1 as LGHNA and CDR2 as YSLEER. For this clonotype: Its specificity is not known.

Findings and caveats of the study: The authors acknowledged that the study's TCR sequencing and HLA analysis involved relatively few individuals.

TCR beta sequencing covered blood CD8+ and CD4+ T cells. Negative isolation was used for CD8+ and CD4+ T cells, and FACS enrichment was applied to TEMRA cells. Random hexamers were used to reverse transcribe an amount of roughly 0.5 to 1 ug RNA. Amplification of the TCR beta CDR3 was carried out by immunoSEQ multiplex PCR, which spanned a total of 54 Vbeta and 13 Jbeta segments. MiXCR, run by TCRdb on the immunoSEQ multiplex PCR reads, gives a single entry per CDR3 protein. The sample carries about 300,000 distinct CDR3 sequences, about 89% recorded once. The chain is built from TRBV4-3 and TRBJ1-3, with D uncertain. This TCR came from a human donor with multiple sclerosis. What was sequenced was CD8+ T cells from PBMCs. Written as DNA, the CDR3 is TGCGCCAGCAGCGAGAATGACGCATACTCTGGAAACACCATATATTTT. Its protein product is CASSENDAYSGNTIYF.